Below, 9 T cell receptor beta chains from the same sample are listed, as sequenced in a study of blood T cells in healthy people across ages. Primed by a sample-barcoded 5' primer and a J-beta primer mix, a second PCR proceeded for about 7 to 11 cycles. TCRdb reprocessed the 5' RACE reads via MiXCR and lists one record per CDR3 protein. This table has around 600,000 distinct CDR3 sequences, roughly 48% appearing once. The sample consisted of blood. The receptors derive from a man older than 75 in good health.

In this sample, this clonotype turned up a few times. The V and J genes are TRBV5-1 and TRBJ2-2; the D gene could be TRBD1 or TRBD2 (5 bases each). Germline loops: CDR1 SGHRS, CDR2 YFSETQ. The CDR3 sequence is 14 residues long. V was shortened by 5 bases and J by 3 bases, with 11 bases between the two germline ends. In nucleotides, the CDR3 is TGCGCCAGCAGTTATACGGGACACACCGGGGAGCTGTTTTTT. Its translation is CASSYTGHTGELFF.

The chain employs TRBV7-8 and TRBJ2-7; D remains unclear. Germline CDR1 and CDR2: SGHVS and FQNEAQ. This CDR3 has 14 amino acids. V was clipped by 3 bases and J by 3 bases, with 12 bases between them. CDR3 nucleotide sequence: TGTGCCAGCAGCTTGACCGGACGGGTCTACGAGCAGTACTTC. This gives the protein CASSLTGRVYEQYF.

This clonotype was found many times. The chain has TRBV6-6 and TRBJ2-7; D may be TRBD2 (7 bases). The CDR3 consists of 14 residues. Trimming stripped 7 bases from V and 1 base from J, with 14 bases between. Germline-derived CDR1 and CDR2 are MNHNY and SVGAGI (reference sequence). As DNA, the CDR3 is TGTGCCAGCACACACGGGGGGCGGTCCTACGAGCAGTACTTC. Its translation: CASTHGGRSYEQYF.

V gene TRBV6-6 combines with J gene TRBJ2-1; D call uncertain. The CDR3 is made up of 14 amino acids. V was pared by 2 bases and J by 3 bases, with 8 bases between. In germline, CDR1 is MNHNY, CDR2 SVGAGI (reference sequence). CDR3 region: CASSYAANYNEQFF. CDR3 coding DNA: TGTGCCAGCAGTTACGCGGCAAACTACAATGAGCAGTTCTTC.

Points on this clonotype: A read error may account for a junction end that differs from germline. The CDR3 nucleotides are TGTACCATCAGTGGACAAACCGGGACAGCTCCCTACGAGCAGTACTTC. Translated, it gives CTISGQTGTAPYEQYF. The chain uses TRBV10-3 and TRBJ2-7, with 7 bases that match TRBD1. CDR1 is ENHRY, CDR2 SYGVKD, per germline. The CDR3 is 16 residues long.

The V and J genes are TRBV20-1 and TRBJ2-1; D possibly uses TRBD1 or TRBD2 (5 bases each). The CDR3 runs 13 residues. Trimming left V 3 bases short and J 9 bases short, with 15 bases between. Per the germline V gene, CDR1 is DFQATT and CDR2 is SNEGSKA (reference sequence). The CDR3 loop reads CSASLLVGGEQFF. The CDR3 region has the DNA TGCAGTGCTAGTTTACTAGTTGGGGGTGAGCAGTTCTTC.

This clonotype occurred once. The rearrangement joins TRBV20-1 to TRBJ1-5; D remains ambiguous. The CDR3 spans 14 residues. The V end was cut by 4 bases, the J end by 2 bases, with 12 bases between. Germline CDR1 DFQATT, CDR2 SNEGSKA (reference sequence). CDR3 DNA: TGCAGTGCTATGCGGACGTACCGCAATCAGCCCCAGCATTTT. It specifies CSAMRTYRNQPQHF.

The chain is built from TRBV2 and TRBJ2-7, with TRBD1 matching 8 bases. V gave up 5 bases and J gave up 2 bases; unmatched junction bases: 5. The CDR3 is 14 amino acids. Looked up from germline, CDR1 is SNHLY and CDR2 is FYNNEI. As DNA, the CDR3 is TGTGCCAGCAGTACGACAGGGGCCACCTACGAGCAGTACTTC. Translating gives CASSTTGATYEQYF.

This clonotype is medium-sized by share. The J gene is TRBJ2-1, the V gene TRBV6-5; 10 bases line up with TRBD2. This CDR3 spans 15 amino acids. V lost 4 bases and J lost 9; bases outside the gene matches: 9. In germline, CDR1 is MNHEY, CDR2 SVGAGI. The CDR3 nucleotides are TGTGCCAGCAGTTTCCGAGCGGGAGGGGCGGGTGAGCAGTTCTTC. It specifies CASSFRAGGAGEQFF.